One and the same sample provided the 29 T cell receptor beta chains below, sequenced in a study of human T cells and chemical hapten exposure. Time point here: pre-sensitization, week 0. Sample treatment: therapeutic diphenylcyclopropenone sensitization with weekly scalp DPC. TCRdb re-derived calls from the RACE reads in MiXCR, one entry per CDR3 protein. The sample yields 99,000 or so distinct CDR3 sequences, under 14% seen once. Source: whole blood, taken in connection with sensitization to the hapten diphenylcyclopropenone (DPC). The receptors stem from a woman aged 55-70 years with alopecia areata. Some clones in this sample may be carry-over from other donors' samples.

This clonotype occurred many times. The chain combines TRBV5-1 with TRBJ2-5; 9 nucleotides match TRBD2. The CDR3 runs 15 residues. Unmatched junction bases numbered 8, after V lost 4 bases and J lost 4 bases. Germline CDR1 SGHRS, CDR2 YFSETQ. CDR3 nucleotide sequence: TGCGCCAGCAGCAGGGGGACAGCGGGAGGAGAGACCCAGTACTTC. Residues: CASSRGTAGGETQYF.

V usage is TRBV6-6 and J usage is TRBJ1-4, with 7 bases that match TRBD1. The CDR3 is 16 amino acids. The V gene's germline CDR1 is MNHNY and CDR2 SVGAGI (reference sequence). The J segment lost 4 bases and the V segment lost 5 bases, leaving 10 bases of the junction unmatched. This CDR3 is CASSPRGGPLNEKLFF. CDR3 sequence (DNA): TGTGCCAGCAGTCCCAGGGGGGGACCTCTTAATGAAAAACTGTTTTTT.

This clonotype was picked up many times. The chain combines TRBV11-2 with TRBJ2-7; D not resolved. The germline V and J ends were trimmed by 1 base and 6 bases, with 1 base remaining between them. Germline V lookup: CDR1 SGHAT, CDR2 FQNNGV. This CDR3 is built from 10 residues. The CDR3: CASSLVEQYF. CDR3 DNA: TGTGCCAGCAGCTTAGTCGAGCAGTACTTC.

The sample holds many counts of this clonotype. The rearrangement links TRBV5-1 to TRBJ2-3; possibly TRBD2 for D (6 bases). This CDR3 is 16 amino acids long. Per the germline V gene, CDR1 is SGHRS and CDR2 is YFSETQ. V lost 0 bases and J lost 4, with 15 bases in between. Here the CDR3 reads CASSLGPSVFSDTQYF. DNA of the CDR3: TGCGCCAGCAGCTTGGGACCTAGCGTATTCTCAGATACGCAGTATTTT.

This clonotype was observed at least ten times. Written as DNA, the CDR3 is TGTGCCAGCAGCTTATCAGAGAGCTCCTACAATGAGCAGTTCTTC. This sequence encodes CASSLSESSYNEQFF. V is TRBV11-1 and J is TRBJ2-1; D is ambiguous. V gave up 2 bases and J gave up 0 bases, with 8 bases separating them. This CDR3 has 15 residues. Germline V gene data show CDR1 as SGHAT and CDR2 as FQDESV (reference sequence).

This clonotype came up many times. The chain combines TRBV2 with TRBJ2-7; 9 positions agree with TRBD1. The J segment lost 6 bases and the V segment lost 4 bases, leaving 7 bases of the junction unmatched. This CDR3 spans 14 amino acids. The V gene's germline CDR1 is SNHLY and CDR2 FYNNEI. The CDR3 reads CASSGDREWGEQYF. DNA for the CDR3: TGTGCCAGCAGTGGGGACAGGGAATGGGGCGAGCAGTACTTC.

The table lists this clonotype with a few counts. The genes are TRBV29-1 and TRBJ2-5; D is unclear. Germline CDR1 and CDR2: SQVTM and ANQGSEA. Trimming took off 5 bases at V and 3 bases at J, with 7 bases between the two ends. The CDR3 contains 11 residues. CDR3 sequence (DNA): TGCAGCGTTCTGGGCGAAGAGACCCAGTACTTC. Amino acid sequence: CSVLGEETQYF.

This clonotype showed up many times. The chain combines TRBV19 with TRBJ2-5, with D possibly TRBD2 on 6 matching bases. V shed 4 bases and J shed 5 bases, with 14 bases lying between them. Germline V lookup: CDR1 LNHDA, CDR2 SQIVND (reference sequence). CDR3 length equals 14 residues. The CDR3 DNA reads TGTGCCAGTAGTACCCCCGGAGGGTTGGAGACCCAGTACTTC. It yields the protein CASSTPGGLETQYF.

The gene calls are TRBV27 and TRBJ2-6, with 7 bases fitting TRBD1. Germline V gene sequence: CDR1 MNHEY, CDR2 SMNVEV (reference sequence). This CDR3 is built from 15 residues. V trimming: 6 bases; J trimming: 0 bases; junction bases outside the gene matches: 2. The CDR3 region has the DNA TGTGCCAGCAGGCAGGGGGTCTCTGGGGCCAACGTCCTGACTTTC. Protein sequence: CASRQGVSGANVLTF.

This clonotype has ten or more counts. The chain joins TRBV7-8 to TRBJ1-2, with TRBD1 identical over 7 bases. V lost 4 bases to trimming and J lost 6 bases; unmatched junction nucleotides: 11. CDR1 is SGHVS and CDR2 is FQNEAQ in the germline V gene. This CDR3 region has 15 residues. The CDR3 loop reads CASSSAPPGQHGYTF. The CDR3 nucleotides read TGTGCCAGCAGCTCTGCGCCACCGGGACAGCATGGCTACACCTTC. The full variable domain, in which reference TRBV7-8 and TRBJ1-2 provide the parts outside the CDR3, is GAGVSQSPRYKVAKRGQDVALRCDPISGHVSLFWYQQALGQGPEFLTYFQNEAQLDKSGLPSDRFFAERPEGSVSTLKIQRTQQEDSAVYLCASSSAPPGQHGYTFGSGTRLTVV.

This clonotype came up many times. The chain recombines TRBV2 with TRBJ1-5, with unresolved D. This CDR3 spans 13 amino acids. V shed 4 bases and J shed 7 bases, with 11 bases lying between them. The V gene's germline CDR1 is SNHLY and CDR2 FYNNEI. The CDR3 DNA reads TGTGCCAGCAGTGTGGAAGGCCTACAGCCCCAGCATTTT. Translating gives CASSVEGLQPQHF.

This clonotype was counted at least ten times. The rearrangement uses TRBV4-2 and TRBJ1-6; no firm D call. V lost 0 bases, J lost 0 bases, and 12 bases lay in between. The CDR3 spans 18 residues. Germline loops: CDR1 LGHNA, CDR2 YNFKEQ. CDR3 nucleotide sequence: TGTGCCAGCAGCCAAGAAGGTGGCCGCAGCTCCTATAATTCACCCCTCCACTTT. Amino acid sequence: CASSQEGGRSSYNSPLHF.

There are many counts of this clonotype. This chain joins TRBV19 and TRBJ1-4, with D perhaps matching TRBD1 (5 bases). Germline CDR1 reads LNHDA; CDR2 reads SQIVND (reference sequence). The CDR3 runs 15 residues. Trimming took off 6 bases at V and 2 bases at J, with 13 bases between the two ends. The CDR3 DNA reads TGTGCCAGTAGCCCAAGTAGGGGCACTAATGAAAAACTGTTTTTT. Its protein product is CASSPSRGTNEKLFF.

This clonotype was seen a handful of times. The chain carries TRBV6-5 and TRBJ1-1, with 7 bases aligning to TRBD1. This CDR3 is built from 14 residues. V trimming: 6 bases; J trimming: 3 bases; junction bases outside the gene matches: 7. The germline gives CDR1 MNHEY, CDR2 SVGAGI. The CDR3 here is CASSLDRRDTEAFF. The CDR3 nucleotides are TGTGCCAGCAGCCTGGACAGGAGGGACACTGAAGCTTTCTTT.

Ten or more counts support this clonotype. The chain carries TRBV7-9 and TRBJ1-1, with D uncertain. The CDR3 has 13 residues. V lost 6 bases and J 2 bases, leaving 10 bases between the germline ends. Germline V gene lookup returns CDR1 SEHNR and CDR2 FQNEAQ (reference sequence). CDR3 in DNA: TGTGCCAGCAGTTCATGGGGTAACACTGAAGCTTTCTTT. This gives the protein CASSSWGNTEAFF.

The rearrangement uses TRBV6-5 and TRBJ2-7; no definite D call. V was pared by 0 bases and J by 2 bases, with 17 bases between. CDR1 is MNHEY, CDR2 SVGAGI, per germline. This CDR3 has 17 residues. This CDR3 is CASSYSRAPTTTYEQYF. DNA of the CDR3: TGTGCCAGCAGTTACTCCCGGGCACCTACGACCACCTACGAGCAGTACTTC.

This clonotype has ten or more counts. The V and J genes are TRBV7-2 and TRBJ1-5, with D perhaps matching TRBD1 (5 bases). V was pared by 3 bases and J by 6 bases, with 18 bases between. Germline V gene sequence: CDR1 SGHTA, CDR2 FQGNSA. The CDR3 has 16 amino acids. CDR3 loop: CASSFMGSQGGQPQHF. In nucleotides, the CDR3 is TGTGCCAGCAGCTTCATGGGGTCCCAGGGAGGTCAGCCCCAGCATTTT.

This clonotype was counted ten times or more. This chain uses TRBV14 with TRBJ2-2; D perhaps matches TRBD1 (5 bases). Trimming pared 1 base from V and 2 bases from J, leaving 20 bases between. CDR3 size: 19 residues. Germline V CDR1 and CDR2: SGHDN, FVKESK. CDR3 DNA sequence: TGTGCCAGCAGCCAAGGACCCTGGGGCGGTGGACGTAACACCGGGGAGCTGTTTTTT. Protein product: CASSQGPWGGGRNTGELFF. Together with reference TRBV14 and TRBJ2-2, the CDR3 gives the full variable domain: EAGVTQFPSHSVIEKGQTVTLRCDPISGHDNLYWYRRVMGKEIKFLLHFVKESKQDESGMPNNRFLAERTGGTYSTLKVQPAELEDSGVYFCASSQGPWGGGRNTGELFFGEGSRLTVL.

This clonotype was seen at least ten times. The genes are TRBV27 and TRBJ2-3, with D unclear. The CDR3 has 14 amino acids. Trimming stripped 8 bases from V and 0 bases from J, with 12 bases between. CDR1 is MNHEY and CDR2 is SMNVEV in the germline V gene (reference sequence). CDR3 in DNA: TGTGCCAGCCGCTGGACGTCGAGCACAGATACGCAGTATTTT. This sequence encodes CASRWTSSTDTQYF.

The chain is built from TRBV4-2 and TRBJ2-5; TRBD2 might be the D (7 bases). This CDR3 has 19 residues. Per germline, CDR1 LGHNA and CDR2 YNFKEQ. Trimming took off 0 bases at V and 5 bases at J, with 25 bases between the two ends. The CDR3: CASSQDSFARGPSGETQYF. The CDR3, as DNA: TGTGCCAGCAGCCAAGATAGTTTTGCGCGGGGGCCCTCCGGGGAGACCCAGTACTTC.

There are many counts of this clonotype. This chain links TRBV7-6 with TRBJ2-5; 8 bases align to TRBD1. Per germline, CDR1 SGHVS and CDR2 FNYEAQ. The junction had 9 bases not matched to a gene; V was cut back by 5 bases and J by 4 bases. CDR3 length equals 15 residues. The CDR3 is CASSKTGGDGETQYF. The DNA of the CDR3 is TGTGCCAGCAGCAAAACAGGGGGTGATGGAGAGACCCAGTACTTC.

The chain carries TRBV7-6 and TRBJ2-7, with D possibly matching TRBD1 (6 bases). The CDR3 totals 14 residues. CDR1 is SGHVS, CDR2 FNYEAQ, per germline. Trimming left V 5 bases short and J 0 bases short, with 11 bases between. The CDR3 DNA is TGTGCCAGCAGCCCGGGACACAACTCCTACGAGCAGTACTTC. Translating it yields CASSPGHNSYEQYF.

This clonotype appeared a few times. The rearrangement joins TRBV11-2 to TRBJ2-7, with D unclear. The CDR3 extends over 14 amino acids. Trimming left V 4 bases short and J 1 base short, with 11 bases between. In germline, CDR1 is SGHAT, CDR2 FQNNGV. The CDR3: CASSSSIGSYEQYF. CDR3 DNA sequence: TGTGCCAGCAGCTCCTCGATCGGATCCTACGAGCAGTACTTC.

This clonotype was counted a few times. This chain uses TRBV6-5 with TRBJ2-1; D is perhaps TRBD1 (6 bases). The CDR3 extends over 11 amino acids. The V and J ends lost 8 bases and 8 bases respectively, with 10 bases between them. Germline CDR1 MNHEY, CDR2 SVGAGI. The CDR3 spells CASQGWDEQFF. CDR3 sequence (DNA): TGTGCCAGCCAGGGGTGGGATGAGCAGTTCTTC.

At least ten counts were recorded for this clonotype. The chain is built from TRBV7-9 and TRBJ2-3, with 8 bases fitting TRBD1. Germline-derived CDR1 and CDR2 are SEHNR and FQNEAQ (reference sequence). Trimming took 5 bases from V and 1 from J; bases not matched to a gene: 5. The length of the CDR3 is 15 residues. In DNA form, the CDR3 reads TGTGCCAGCAGCCCACAGGGGGTCGGCACAGATACGCAGTATTTT. This codes for CASSPQGVGTDTQYF.

The rearrangement uses TRBV7-9 and TRBJ2-3, with 13 bases matching TRBD2. There are 16 residues in the CDR3. Germline V lookup: CDR1 SEHNR, CDR2 FQNEAQ (reference sequence). V gave up 5 bases and J gave up 4 bases; unmatched junction bases: 6. The CDR3 here is CASSPGTSGIADTQYF. Written as DNA, the CDR3 is TGTGCCAGCAGCCCCGGGACTAGCGGGATAGCAGATACGCAGTATTTT.

This clonotype came up many times. CDR3 region: CSVVADYGYTF. CDR3 in DNA: TGCAGCGTTGTCGCAGACTATGGCTACACCTTC. The chain is built from TRBV29-1 and TRBJ1-2, with D hard to call. Germline V lookup: CDR1 SQVTM, CDR2 ANQGSEA. The CDR3 is 11 amino acids. V was pared by 4 bases and J by 3 bases, with 6 bases between. Drawing the rest from reference TRBV29-1 and TRBJ1-2, the complete variable domain is SAVISQKPSRDICQRGTSLTIQCQVDSQVTMMFWYRQQPGQSLTLIATANQGSEATYESGFVIDKFPISRPNLTFSTLTVSNMSPEDSSIYLCSVVADYGYTFGSGTRLTVV.

This clonotype was detected ten times or more. V is TRBV2 and J is TRBJ2-3; TRBD2 aligns across 11 bases. CDR1 and CDR2 (germline): SNHLY, FYNNEI. V was pared by 1 base and J by 9 bases, with 9 bases of the junction left unmatched. This CDR3 region has 16 residues. CDR3 in amino acids: CASSEGLAGGQGTQYF. The CDR3 DNA follows: TGTGCCAGCAGTGAAGGTCTAGCGGGGGGCCAGGGGACGCAGTATTTT. The full variable domain, completed using reference TRBV2 and TRBJ2-3, is EPEVTQTPSHQVTQMGQEVILRCVPISNHLYFYWYRQILGQKVEFLVSFYNNEISEKSEIFDDQFSVERPDGSNFTLKIRSTKLEDSAMYFCASSEGLAGGQGTQYFGPGTRLTVL.

This clonotype was counted a few times. The chain uses TRBV15 and TRBJ1-6; D remains ambiguous. The V end was cut by 5 bases, the J end by 9 bases, with 17 bases between. Germline V gene lookup returns CDR1 LNHNV and CDR2 YYDKDF (reference sequence). CDR3 size: 15 residues. The CDR3 is CATSQRSLSFSPLHF. In nucleotides, the CDR3 is TGTGCCACCAGCCAGCGTAGCCTTTCCTTTTCACCCCTCCACTTT.